This TCR beta chain stems from a study of control samples from healthy donors and cancer patients. V was clipped by 3 bases and J by 1 base, with 22 bases between them. The CDR3 is 19 amino acids. Germline V lookup: CDR1 LGHNT, CDR2 FRNRAP. Method: immunoSEQ multiplex PCR; TCRdb's copy keeps in-frame clones and lacks some. This table has approximately 89,000 clones, roughly 86% appearing once. This clonotype originated in a man aged 45-60 years in good health. Sample: blood. The rearrangement joins TRBV12-5 to TRBJ1-5; possible D gene TRBD1, 5 bases. The CDR3 sequence: CASGFTPDGRGGSNQPQHF. The CDR3 DNA is TGTGCTAGTGGTTTCACACCCGACGGGAGGGGCGGAAGCAATCAGCCCCAGCATTTT.